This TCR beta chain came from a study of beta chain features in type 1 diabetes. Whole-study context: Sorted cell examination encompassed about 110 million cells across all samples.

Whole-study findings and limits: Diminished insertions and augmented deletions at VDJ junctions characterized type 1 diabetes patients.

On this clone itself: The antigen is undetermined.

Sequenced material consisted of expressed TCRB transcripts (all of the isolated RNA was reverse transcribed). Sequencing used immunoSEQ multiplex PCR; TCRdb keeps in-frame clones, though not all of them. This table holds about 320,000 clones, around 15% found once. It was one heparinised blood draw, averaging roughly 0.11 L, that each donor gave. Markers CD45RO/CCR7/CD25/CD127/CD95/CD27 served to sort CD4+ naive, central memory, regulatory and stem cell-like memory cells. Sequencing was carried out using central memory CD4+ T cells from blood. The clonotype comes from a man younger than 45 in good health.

The CDR3 loop reads CASSGSREMSYF. The CDR3 DNA reads as TGTGCCAGCAGTGGAAGTAGGGAGATGTCGTACTTC. The chain recombines TRBV2 with TRBJ2-4, with a weak D call TRBD2 (5 bases). The germline V gene encodes CDR1 SNHLY and CDR2 FYNNEI. The CDR3 runs to 12 residues. Trimming removed 4 bases from V and 15 bases from J, with 16 bases in between.